The 2 T cell receptor beta chains presented below share a single source sample, sequenced in a study of beta chain features in type 1 diabetes. Their antigens are not known. What was sequenced were expressed TCRB transcripts, since all of the isolated RNA had been reverse transcribed. Sequenced by immunoSEQ multiplex PCR; TCRdb stores in-frame clones only, minus some. The repertoire has hundreds of thousands of clones, roughly an eighth of them found once; the top ten carry approximately 0.039%. Whole-study findings and limits: Moderate but significant shortening of TCRB CDR3s was recorded in all four CD4+ subsets from Type 1 diabetes patients.

Sequencing used naive CD4+ T cells from blood. The receptors stem from a man aged 18-30 years with type 1 diabetes.

The genes are TRBV7-3 and TRBJ2-2; 8 bases match TRBD2. Trimming cost V 4 bases and J 6 bases; bases outside gene matches: 4. CDR1 is SGHTA and CDR2 is FQGTGA in the germline V gene. The CDR3 covers 14 residues. CDR3 region: CASSSSGGAGELFF. The CDR3 DNA follows: TGTGCCAGCAGCTCGTCGGGAGGGGCCGGGGAGCTGTTTTTT.

V usage is TRBV5-1 and J usage is TRBJ2-7; 8 bases are a match to TRBD2. V shed 2 bases and J 0 bases; nucleotides not matched to a gene: 7. The length of the CDR3 is 16 residues. Germline assignment: CDR1 SGHRS and CDR2 YFSETQ. In DNA, the CDR3 is TGCGCCAGCAGCTTCCTCGGGGGGACTAGCTCCTACGAGCAGTACTTC. It is translated as CASSFLGGTSSYEQYF.